This passage covers 30 T cell receptor beta chains from one sample sequenced in a study of graft-versus-host responses after intestinal transplantation listed by TCRdb under 2021. The library was built by means of the immunoSEQ multiplex PCR assay. TCRdb re-hosts the immuneACCESS table, in-frame sequences only. Its copies lack some clones; in the studies checked, an unresolved V gene accounts for under half of them, and the cause for the rest is not known. The sample yields 29,000 or so clones; 90% to 95% were counted once. The top ten constitute under 0.9% of the sample. The sample here was PBMCs, taken about 65 days after intestinal transplant. These receptors came from a human patient who received an intestinal transplant, so some T cells may come from the graft donor.

The V and J genes are TRBV20-1 and TRBJ2-5; D not certain. Trimming took off 3 bases at V and 7 bases at J, with 3 bases between the two ends. The CDR3 contains 9 residues. Per germline, CDR1 DFQATT and CDR2 SNEGSKA (reference sequence). The CDR3 DNA sequence: TGCAGTGCTAGTCTGACCCAGTACTTC. As protein: CSASLTQYF.

The chain combines TRBV6-1 with TRBJ2-5; TRBD2 might be the D (6 bases). This CDR3 has 15 residues. CDR1 MNHNS and CDR2 SASEGT come from the germline V gene. Trimming took off 0 bases at V and 0 bases at J, with 8 bases between the two ends. CDR3: CASSEAGGNQETQYF. The CDR3 nucleotides read TGTGCCAGCAGTGAAGCCGGAGGGAACCAAGAGACCCAGTACTTC.

This clone is a singleton in its sample. The chain has TRBV7-8 and TRBJ1-2; weak D call: TRBD1 (6 bases). Deletions cut 1 base from V and 2 bases from J, with 17 bases between. The CDR3 has 17 amino acids. Germline CDR1 SGHVS, CDR2 FQNEAQ. CDR3 in DNA: TGTGCCAGCAGCTTAGTCTTCAGGGGCACCCCAAACTATGGCTACACCTTC. Its translation is CASSLVFRGTPNYGYTF.

V and J are TRBV4-3 and TRBJ2-1; 11 nucleotides match TRBD2. This CDR3 spans 17 amino acids. The germline CDR1 and CDR2 sequences are LGHNA and YSLEER. V shed 4 bases and J 4 bases; nucleotides not matched to a gene: 9. The CDR3, as DNA: TGCGCCAGCAGCCCGGACCTAGCGGGGGGTCGATACAATGAGCAGTTCTTC. As protein: CASSPDLAGGRYNEQFF.

V gene TRBV19 combines with J gene TRBJ2-3; no clear D gene. Per the germline V gene, CDR1 is LNHDA and CDR2 is SQIVND (reference sequence). V was shortened by 5 bases and J by 2 bases, with 8 bases between the two germline ends. The CDR3 covers 13 residues. The CDR3 loop reads CASSGWSTDTQYF. In DNA, the CDR3 is TGTGCCAGTAGTGGGTGGTCCACAGATACGCAGTATTTT.

The rearrangement uses TRBV27 and TRBJ1-3, with D possibly matching TRBD1 (6 bases). The V gene's germline CDR1 is MNHEY and CDR2 SMNVEV (reference sequence). The CDR3 is 16 residues long. Trimming left V 6 bases short and J 8 bases short, with 23 bases between. In DNA form, the CDR3 reads TGTGCCAGCAGAACAAATTCGGGGGGGCCGTCGGACACCATATATTTT. Translating gives CASRTNSGGPSDTIYF.

The chain links TRBV28 to TRBJ2-1; no firm D call. CDR1 MDHEN and CDR2 SYDVKM come from the germline V gene. The V and J ends lost 5 bases and 5 bases respectively, with 10 bases between them. CDR3 length: 13 residues. The CDR3 region is CASSMFGNNEQFF. The CDR3 bases are TGTGCCAGCAGTATGTTCGGCAACAATGAGCAGTTCTTC. Drawing the rest from reference TRBV28 and TRBJ2-1, the complete variable domain is DVKVTQSSRYLVKRTGEKVFLECVQDMDHENMFWYRQDPGLGLRLIYFSYDVKMKEKGDIPEGYSVSREKKERFSLILESASTNQTSMYLCASSMFGNNEQFFGPGTRLTVL.

V is TRBV9 and J is TRBJ1-2, with D perhaps TRBD1 (6 bases). The germline V and J ends were trimmed by 0 bases and 8 bases, with 11 bases remaining between them. Germline CDR1 SGDLS, CDR2 YYNGEE. The CDR3 contains 13 residues. CDR3 coding DNA: TGTGCCAGCAGCGTAGGAGGGGGACGGGGCTACACCTTC. It codes for CASSVGGGRGYTF.

This clone was seen a single time. This chain links TRBV2 with TRBJ2-1; 10 positions agree with TRBD2. Germline CDR1 is SNHLY and CDR2 is FYNNEI. The CDR3 is 16 amino acids. The ends lost 5 bases at V and 7 bases at J; junction bases unmatched: 11. For the CDR3, the DNA is TGTGCCAGCAGTCGAGGACTAGCGGAGGGGACGAATGAGCAGTTCTTC. Protein product: CASSRGLAEGTNEQFF.

V usage is TRBV28 and J usage is TRBJ1-5; D possibly corresponds to TRBD1 (5 bases). The CDR3 has 20 amino acids. Trimming removed 7 bases from V and 4 bases from J, with 32 bases in between. Per germline, CDR1 MDHEN and CDR2 SYDVKM. The CDR3 nucleotides are TGTGCCAGCACCAGTCAGGACAACCACAAACTTCGAGGTGGAAATCAGCCCCAGCATTTT. Amino acids: CASTSQDNHKLRGGNQPQHF. Supplemented by reference TRBV28 and TRBJ1-5, the full variable domain reads DVKVTQSSRYLVKRTGEKVFLECVQDMDHENMFWYRQDPGLGLRLIYFSYDVKMKEKGDIPEGYSVSREKKERFSLILESASTNQTSMYLCASTSQDNHKLRGGNQPQHFGDGTRLSIL.

This chain connects TRBV14 to TRBJ2-1, with TRBD2 matching over 7 bases. With V trimmed by 6 bases and J by 7 bases, 6 bases remained unmatched. This CDR3 is built from 13 residues. CDR1 and CDR2 (germline): SGHDN, FVKESK. The CDR3 bases are TGTGCCAGCAGGTCTAGCGGAGAGAATGAGCAGTTCTTC. As protein: CASRSSGENEQFF.

The rearrangement uses TRBV7-9 and TRBJ1-2; 8 positions match TRBD1. Germline V lookup: CDR1 SEHNR, CDR2 FQNEAQ (reference sequence). Unmatched junction bases numbered 4, after V lost 2 bases and J lost 2 bases. CDR3 length: 15 amino acids. The CDR3 DNA reads TGTGCCAGCAGCTTACAGGACAGGGACAACTATGGCTACACCTTC. Translating gives CASSLQDRDNYGYTF.

V and J are TRBV11-2 and TRBJ1-2; D remains ambiguous. Trimming stripped 1 base from V and 3 bases from J, with 6 bases between. The CDR3 runs 13 residues. Germline values: CDR1 SGHAT, CDR2 FQNNGV. In DNA, the CDR3 is TGTGCCAGCAGCTTAGCACCCTACTATGGCTACACCTTC. It translates to CASSLAPYYGYTF. Filled out from reference TRBV11-2 and TRBJ1-2, the complete variable domain reads EAGVAQSPRYKIIEKRQSVAFWCNPISGHATLYWYQQILGQGPKLLIQFQNNGVVDDSQLPKDRFSAERLKGVDSTLKIQPAKLEDSAVYLCASSLAPYYGYTFGSGTRLTVV.

CDR3 sequence: CASSLGTSGSNEQFF. CDR3 in DNA: TGTGCCAGCAGCCTCGGGACTAGCGGGAGCAATGAGCAGTTCTTC. The chain couples TRBV27 to TRBJ2-1; 14 bases align to TRBD2. This CDR3 has 15 amino acids. Trimming cost V 6 bases and J 6 bases; bases outside gene matches: 4. The germline V gene has CDR1 MNHEY and CDR2 SMNVEV (reference sequence).

Here the CDR3 DNA reads TGTGCCAGCATCGACAGACTGAACACTGAAGCTTTCTTT. This gives the protein CASIDRLNTEAFF. The chain joins TRBV6-5 to TRBJ1-1; D may be TRBD1 (5 bases). This CDR3 is built from 13 residues. V lost 7 bases to trimming and J lost 0 bases, with 9 bases between them. Germline values: CDR1 MNHEY, CDR2 SVGAGI.

The chain combines TRBV18 with TRBJ2-7; no firm D call. The germline V gene encodes CDR1 KGHSH and CDR2 LQKENI. CDR3 length equals 15 residues. The ends were cut back, 1 base at V and 2 bases at J, with 12 bases in the middle. The CDR3 DNA follows: TGTGCCAGCTCACCACTTATAGGGTCCCCCTACGAGCAGTACTTC. Its translation is CASSPLIGSPYEQYF.

This clone was observed a handful of times. V is TRBV4-1 and J is TRBJ2-1; 9 bases match TRBD2. Germline loops: CDR1 MGHRA, CDR2 YSYEKL. Losses at the gene ends were 0 bases for V and 0 bases for J; bases not matched to a gene: 3. The CDR3 runs 17 residues. CDR3 DNA: TGCGCCAGCAGCCAAGATCGAGCGGGAGGCTCCTACAATGAGCAGTTCTTC. Protein: CASSQDRAGGSYNEQFF.

CDR3 sequence reads: CARYPPVVNQSRANVLTF. In DNA, the CDR3 is TGTGCCAGATATCCTCCAGTGGTGAACCAAAGTCGGGCCAACGTCCTGACTTTC. The rearrangement joins TRBV5-3 to TRBJ2-6; no firm D call. TRBV5-3 is noted as an ORF with a role that remains uncertain. V lost 7 bases and J 5 bases, leaving 25 bases between the germline ends. The CDR3 sequence is 18 residues long.

This rearrangement joins TRBV6-5 to TRBJ1-1, with D uncertain. CDR1 MNHEY and CDR2 SVGAGI come from the germline V gene. This CDR3 has 15 amino acids. Between the trimmed V and J ends, which lost 2 bases and 0 bases, there was a span of 10 bases. CDR3: CASSYAGTLNTEAFF. CDR3 nucleotides: TGTGCCAGCAGTTACGCGGGCACCCTGAACACTGAAGCTTTCTTT.

The genes are TRBV29-1 and TRBJ2-2; TRBD1 matches 9 bases. CDR1 and CDR2 (germline): SQVTM, ANQGSEA. The CDR3 covers 19 residues. V shed 6 bases, J shed 1 base, and the junction held 18 bases outside the gene matches. This CDR3 is CSVLPGTGTRFVNTGELFF. The DNA of the CDR3 is TGCAGCGTACTCCCCGGGACAGGGACCCGTTTTGTGAACACCGGGGAGCTGTTTTTT.

The chain employs TRBV7-3 and TRBJ2-7; no reliable D call. The CDR3 spans 15 residues. Trimming took off 0 bases at V and 7 bases at J, with 16 bases between the two ends. The germline CDR1 and CDR2 sequences are SGHTA and FQGTGA. The CDR3 DNA reads TGTGCCAGCAGCTTAACGGTACGGACCCCTAGGGAGCAGTACTTC. It translates to CASSLTVRTPREQYF.

This sequence joins TRBV7-8 and TRBJ2-7; TRBD1 or TRBD2 may be the D gene (5 bases each). The V gene lost 3 bases and the J gene lost 2 bases, with 14 bases spanning the gap. CDR3 size: 15 residues. Germline assignment: CDR1 SGHVS and CDR2 FQNEAQ. The CDR3: CASSFQGRAAYEQYF. CDR3 nucleotides: TGTGCCAGCAGCTTTCAGGGACGGGCTGCCTACGAGCAGTACTTC. The full variable domain, in which reference TRBV7-8 and TRBJ2-7 provide the parts outside the CDR3, is GAGVSQSPRYKVAKRGQDVALRCDPISGHVSLFWYQQALGQGPEFLTYFQNEAQLDKSGLPSDRFFAERPEGSVSTLKIQRTQQEDSAVYLCASSFQGRAAYEQYFGPGTRLTVT.

The chain uses TRBV4-1 and TRBJ2-5, with 7 bases matching TRBD2. The germline V gene encodes CDR1 MGHRA and CDR2 YSYEKL. J was trimmed by 2 bases and V by 6 bases; bases with no gene match: 3. The CDR3 is made up of 13 amino acids. CDR3 nucleotides: TGCGCCAGCAGGGCGGGGGTTCAAGAGACCCAGTACTTC. Encoded protein: CASRAGVQETQYF.

The chain couples TRBV2 to TRBJ2-5; D perhaps matches TRBD1 (5 bases). V was pared by 4 bases and J by 5 bases, with 11 bases between. This CDR3 has 13 residues. From germline, CDR1 is SNHLY and CDR2 FYNNEI. The CDR3 coding sequence is TGTGCCAGCAGTGTCAGGGTATGGGAGACCCAGTACTTC. Amino acids: CASSVRVWETQYF.

The genes are TRBV11-2 and TRBJ2-5, with a weak D call TRBD2 (5 bases). The V gene lost 1 base and the J gene lost 5 bases, with 11 bases spanning the gap. There are 14 residues in the CDR3. Looked up from germline, CDR1 is SGHAT and CDR2 is FQNNGV. As DNA, the CDR3 is TGTGCCAGCAGCTTAGGAGGCGGGCTGGAGACCCAGTACTTC. Translation: CASSLGGGLETQYF. Full variable domain (outside the CDR3, taken from reference TRBV11-2 and TRBJ2-5): EAGVAQSPRYKIIEKRQSVAFWCNPISGHATLYWYQQILGQGPKLLIQFQNNGVVDDSQLPKDRFSAERLKGVDSTLKIQPAKLEDSAVYLCASSLGGGLETQYFGPGTRLLVL.

J is TRBJ2-6 and V is TRBV28, with no clear D. CDR1 is MDHEN and CDR2 is SYDVKM in the germline V gene. The CDR3 totals 19 residues. V lost 1 base to trimming and J lost 0 bases, with 16 bases between them. CDR3 sequence: CASSLSRTVPLSGANVLTF. In DNA form, the CDR3 reads TGTGCCAGCAGTTTATCTAGAACAGTCCCCCTCTCTGGGGCCAACGTCCTGACTTTC.

This clone has a single count. The CDR3 is CASSQLAGGPETQYF. The CDR3 coding sequence is TGCGCCAGCAGCCAACTAGCGGGGGGGCCTGAGACCCAGTACTTC. V and J are TRBV4-3 and TRBJ2-5; 12 nucleotides match TRBD2. With V trimmed by 2 bases and J by 5 bases, 3 bases remained unmatched. The CDR3 totals 15 residues. Germline CDR1 and CDR2: LGHNA and YSLEER.

This clone was found once. The chain couples TRBV18 to TRBJ2-3; 12 positions agree with TRBD2. The CDR3 has 18 amino acids. The V gene end was trimmed by 6 bases and the J gene end by 1 base; junction bases not matched to a gene: 11. The germline CDR1 and CDR2 sequences are KGHSH and LQKENI. CDR3 coding DNA: TGTGCCAGCTCGCCTCTAGCGGGGGGGCCAAGAGGCACAGATACGCAGTATTTT. Residues: CASSPLAGGPRGTDTQYF.

The chain combines TRBV13 with TRBJ2-7, with D perhaps TRBD1 or TRBD2 (5 bases each). The germline gives CDR1 PRHDT, CDR2 FYEKMQ (reference sequence). V lost 5 bases and J 0 bases, leaving 17 bases between the germline ends. CDR3 length equals 16 residues. CDR3 region: CASSPRERGASYEQYF. DNA for the CDR3: TGTGCCAGCAGCCCCCGAGAGAGGGGCGCCTCCTACGAGCAGTACTTC.

The table lists this clone with a count of one. The V gene is TRBV5-1, the J gene TRBJ2-5; D may be TRBD1 (5 bases). The J call could be wrong; TRBJ2-7 is a better fit for the DNA end. This CDR3 is built from 14 residues. Per germline, CDR1 SGHRS and CDR2 YFSETQ. The CDR3 DNA is TGCGCCAGCAGCTTGGAAGGGGCGAGCTACGAGCAGTACTTC. This translates into CASSLEGASYEQYF.